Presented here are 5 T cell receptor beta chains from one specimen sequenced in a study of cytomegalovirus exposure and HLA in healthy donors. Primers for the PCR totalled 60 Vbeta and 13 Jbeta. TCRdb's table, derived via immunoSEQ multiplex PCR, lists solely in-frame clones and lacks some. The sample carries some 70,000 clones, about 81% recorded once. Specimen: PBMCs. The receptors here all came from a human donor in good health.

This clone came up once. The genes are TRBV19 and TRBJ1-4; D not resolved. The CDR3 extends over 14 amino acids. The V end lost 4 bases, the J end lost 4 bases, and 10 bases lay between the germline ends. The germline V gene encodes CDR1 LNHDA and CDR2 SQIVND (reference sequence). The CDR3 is CASSTSVINEKLFF. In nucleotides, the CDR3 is TGTGCCAGTAGTACTAGTGTTATTAATGAAAAACTGTTTTTT.

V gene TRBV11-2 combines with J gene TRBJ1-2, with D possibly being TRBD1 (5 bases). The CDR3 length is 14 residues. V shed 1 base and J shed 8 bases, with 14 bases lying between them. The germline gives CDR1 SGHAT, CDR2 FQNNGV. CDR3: CASSLGQGRVGYTF. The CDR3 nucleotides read TGTGCCAGCAGCTTAGGGCAGGGTAGGGTGGGCTACACCTTC. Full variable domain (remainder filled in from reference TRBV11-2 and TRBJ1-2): EAGVAQSPRYKIIEKRQSVAFWCNPISGHATLYWYQQILGQGPKLLIQFQNNGVVDDSQLPKDRFSAERLKGVDSTLKIQPAKLEDSAVYLCASSLGQGRVGYTFGSGTRLTVV.

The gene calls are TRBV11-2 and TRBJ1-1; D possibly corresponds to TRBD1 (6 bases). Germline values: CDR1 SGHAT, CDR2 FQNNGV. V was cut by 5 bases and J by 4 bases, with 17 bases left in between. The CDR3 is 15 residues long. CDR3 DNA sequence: TGTGCCAGCAGCCGAGAACAGGGACCGGGCACTGAAGCTTTCTTT. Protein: CASSREQGPGTEAFF.

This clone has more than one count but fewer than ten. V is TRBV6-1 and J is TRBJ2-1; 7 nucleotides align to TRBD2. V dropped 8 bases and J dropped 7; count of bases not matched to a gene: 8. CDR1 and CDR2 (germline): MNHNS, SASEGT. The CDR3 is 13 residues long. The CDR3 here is CASETRGTNEQFF. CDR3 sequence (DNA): TGTGCCAGCGAGACGCGGGGGACGAATGAGCAGTTCTTC.

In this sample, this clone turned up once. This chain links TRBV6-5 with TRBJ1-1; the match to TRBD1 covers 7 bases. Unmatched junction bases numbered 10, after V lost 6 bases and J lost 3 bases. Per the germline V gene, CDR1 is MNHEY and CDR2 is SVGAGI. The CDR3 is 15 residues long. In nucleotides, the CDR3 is TGTGCCAGCAGCCGCAGGGGGGTTATTGACACTGAAGCTTTCTTT. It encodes CASSRRGVIDTEAFF.